The 27 T cell receptor beta chains given below trace back to one sample, sequenced in a study of T cell clones after liver transplantation (dated by TCRdb to the late 2010s). This sample's time point label indicates: pre-transplant. Library prep was done by the immunoSEQ multiplex PCR assay. Drawn from immuneACCESS, this table holds only the in-frame rearrangements with V and J called that TCRdb kept. Clones are partly lost; checked studies trace under half to an unresolved V gene and leave the rest unexplained. Within this sample are 90,000 to 120,000 clones, with 82% of them counted one time only. In total, the top ten clones hold about 0.89% of the sample. Specimen: CD4+ T cells from blood, collected before liver transplant. Receptor source: a human donor who received a liver transplant.

This sequence joins TRBV18 and TRBJ2-1, with D possibly TRBD1 on 6 matching bases. The V gene lost 3 bases and the J gene lost 9 bases, with 12 bases spanning the gap. The CDR3 covers 13 residues. Germline assignment: CDR1 KGHSH and CDR2 LQKENI. The CDR3: CASSPKETGEQFF. CDR3 sequence (DNA): TGTGCCAGCTCACCGAAGGAGACAGGTGAGCAGTTCTTC.

This clone was picked up one time. The CDR3 DNA sequence: TGTGCCAGCTCACTCCATAAGGGGCCGAGCGACGAGCAGTACTTC. Encoded protein: CASSLHKGPSDEQYF. V gene TRBV18 combines with J gene TRBJ2-7; possibly TRBD1 for D (5 bases). There are 15 residues in the CDR3. V dropped 4 bases and J dropped 5 bases, with 18 bases sitting between them. The germline gives CDR1 KGHSH, CDR2 LQKENI.

V gene TRBV28 combines with J gene TRBJ2-3, with 8 nucleotides matching TRBD2. The CDR3 spans 14 residues. After removal of 7 bases from V and 5 bases from J, the junction contained 8 bases not matched to a gene. Looked up from germline, CDR1 is MDHEN and CDR2 is SYDVKM. The CDR3 loop reads CASNQEREKDTQYF. The CDR3 nucleotides read TGTGCCAGCAATCAGGAGCGGGAGAAAGATACGCAGTATTTT. The whole variable domain, filled in from reference TRBV28 and TRBJ2-3, reads DVKVTQSSRYLVKRTGEKVFLECVQDMDHENMFWYRQDPGLGLRLIYFSYDVKMKEKGDIPEGYSVSREKKERFSLILESASTNQTSMYLCASNQEREKDTQYFGPGTRLTVL.

The chain uses TRBV27 and TRBJ2-3; 8 bases agree with TRBD2. From germline, CDR1 is MNHEY and CDR2 SMNVEV (reference sequence). The CDR3 runs to 17 residues. Germline trimming cut 0 bases from V and 2 bases from J; bases unmatched to any gene: 7. CDR3 nucleotide sequence: TGTGCCAGCAGTTTATCGGGCCGGGGGGGATACACAGATACGCAGTATTTT. This codes for CASSLSGRGGYTDTQYF.

This chain uses TRBV7-2 with TRBJ2-2; D gene ambiguous. Trimming took off 5 bases at V and 6 bases at J, with 13 bases between the two ends. Per the germline V gene, CDR1 is SGHTA and CDR2 is FQGNSA. The CDR3 has 14 amino acids. CDR3 sequence (DNA): TGTGCCAGCAGCCTCGCGATTGTCGCCGGGGAGCTGTTTTTT. It encodes CASSLAIVAGELFF.

With respect to this clone: Its ends do not fully match the called genes, so a read error is possible. The chain employs TRBV7-3 and TRBJ1-1; the D gene is possibly TRBD1 (5 bases). CDR1 SGHTA and CDR2 FQGTGA come from the germline V gene. The CDR3 is 16 residues long. CDR3 DNA: TGCGCCAGCAGCCAGGGACGGGACGGAGTGAACACTGAAGCTTTCTTT. It translates to CASSQGRDGVNTEAFF.

The V gene is TRBV4-3, the J gene TRBJ2-5; 12 bases agree with TRBD2. The germline gives CDR1 LGHNA, CDR2 YSLEER. The trim removed 4 bases at V and 4 bases at J, leaving 13 bases unmatched. The CDR3 is 18 amino acids. Here the CDR3 DNA reads TGCGCCAGCAGCCCCGGGGCTAGCGGGGGGGCCCCCCGAGAGACCCAGTACTTC. It encodes CASSPGASGGAPRETQYF.

V and J are TRBV28 and TRBJ1-3, with D possibly TRBD1 on 6 matching bases. The germline CDR1 and CDR2 sequences are MDHEN and SYDVKM. The CDR3 length is 16 residues. Trimming removed 5 bases at V and 3 bases at J, with 17 bases between. The chain's CDR3 is CASSPPGGAYGNTIYF. The CDR3 DNA follows: TGTGCCAGCAGTCCCCCCGGGGGGGCTTATGGAAACACCATATATTTT.

The rearrangement joins TRBV4-1 to TRBJ2-3, with TRBD2 as a possible D gene (5 bases). The CDR3 runs 14 residues. V lost 10 bases and J 6 bases, leaving 20 bases between the germline ends. CDR1 and CDR2 (germline): MGHRA, YSYEKL. CDR3 coding DNA: TGCGCCACCCGCGTCGACTCAACGGGGGATACGCAGTATTTT. As protein: CATRVDSTGDTQYF.

This chain uses TRBV6-1 with TRBJ2-1; 7 nucleotides align to TRBD2. This CDR3 has 14 amino acids. Unmatched junction bases numbered 10, after V lost 3 bases and J lost 11 bases. Germline CDR1 reads MNHNS; CDR2 reads SASEGT. The CDR3 loop reads CASSDDRSGTKQFF. The CDR3 nucleotides read TGTGCCAGCAGTGACGATCGGTCCGGGACTAAGCAGTTCTTC.

The count of this clone is one. The chain is built from TRBV7-2 and TRBJ1-1; 7 bases are a match to TRBD1. The CDR3 covers 14 residues. J was trimmed by 7 bases and V by 5 bases; bases with no gene match: 10. Germline V CDR1 and CDR2: SGHTA, FQGNSA. CDR3 nucleotides: TGTGCCAGCAGCAAGCGTACAGGGGCGGGTGAAGCTTTCTTT. As protein: CASSKRTGAGEAFF.

The chain couples TRBV5-8 to TRBJ1-5; D is undetermined. The germline V gene encodes CDR1 SGHTS and CDR2 YDEGEE. The length of the CDR3 is 15 residues. V was cut by 4 bases and J by 2 bases, with 13 bases left in between. This CDR3 reads CASSRFEAGNQPQHF. CDR3 in DNA: TGTGCCAGCAGCCGCTTCGAGGCTGGCAATCAGCCCCAGCATTTT.

This chain uses TRBV7-9 with TRBJ2-7; TRBD2 matches 7 bases. The CDR3 totals 15 residues. V trimming: 2 bases; J trimming: 5 bases; junction bases outside the gene matches: 9. CDR1 is SEHNR, CDR2 FQNEAQ, per germline (reference sequence). The DNA for the CDR3 is TGTGCCAGCAGCTTACTTCCCAGGGCGGGGGACGAGCAGTACTTC. Translated, it gives CASSLLPRAGDEQYF.

This chain connects TRBV28 to TRBJ2-5; D not resolved. Looked up from germline, CDR1 is MDHEN and CDR2 is SYDVKM. The CDR3 runs 11 residues. V was cut by 8 bases and J by 4 bases, with 8 bases left in between. The DNA of the CDR3 is TGTGCCAGCGGCCGGTCAGAGACCCAGTACTTC. Amino acid sequence: CASGRSETQYF.

As for this clone: A read error may account for a junction end that differs from germline. The chain recombines TRBV2 with TRBJ2-7, with TRBD1 matching 11 bases. The CDR3 totals 10 residues. From germline, CDR1 is SNHLY and CDR2 FYNNEI. DNA for the CDR3: TGTGCCAGCAGTCGGGACAGGGGGAGCTTC. Translated: CASSRDRGSF.

V and J are TRBV27 and TRBJ2-7, with a weak D call TRBD1 (5 bases). This CDR3 is 14 amino acids long. Looked up from germline, CDR1 is MNHEY and CDR2 is SMNVEV (reference sequence). V shed 0 bases and J shed 3 bases, with 9 bases lying between them. CDR3 DNA: TGTGCCAGCAGTTTATCTACCAGGGTCTACGAGCAGTACTTC. Translated, it gives CASSLSTRVYEQYF.

The chain carries TRBV5-4 and TRBJ2-1; D not resolved. CDR1 is SGHNT and CDR2 is YYREEE in the germline V gene (reference sequence). The CDR3 has 12 amino acids. V was trimmed by 2 bases and J by 5 bases, leaving 5 bases between them. The chain's CDR3 is CASSFTNNEQFF. Written as DNA, the CDR3 is TGTGCCAGCAGCTTTACCAACAATGAGCAGTTCTTC. The full variable domain, rest sourced from reference TRBV5-4 and TRBJ2-1, is ETGVTQSPTHLIKTRGQQVTLRCSSQSGHNTVSWYQQALGQGPQFIFQYYREEENGRGNFPPRFSGLQFPNYSSELNVNALELDDSALYLCASSFTNNEQFFGPGTRLTVL.

The chain recombines TRBV27 with TRBJ2-3; 13 bases map to TRBD2. The CDR3 runs 15 residues. V lost 5 bases and J lost 6; bases outside the gene matches: 5. From germline, CDR1 is MNHEY and CDR2 SMNVEV (reference sequence). CDR3 DNA: TGTGCCAGCAGTGGACTAGCGGGAGTTAGGGATACGCAGTATTTT. This translates into CASSGLAGVRDTQYF.

This rearrangement joins TRBV15 to TRBJ2-7; the D is unclear. Trimming cost V 0 bases and J 3 bases, with 6 bases left between them. Germline V gene data show CDR1 as LNHNV and CDR2 as YYDKDF (reference sequence). This CDR3 comprises 13 residues. CDR3 DNA: TGTGCCACCAGCAGAGATCTCGACTACGAGCAGTACTTC. It translates to CATSRDLDYEQYF.

The CDR3 sequence: CASSATLEGGELFF. In DNA form, the CDR3 reads TGTGCCAGCAGTGCCACACTCGAGGGGGGGGAGCTGTTTTTT. The gene calls are TRBV6-1 and TRBJ2-2; D possibly matches TRBD1 or TRBD2 (5 bases each). CDR3 length equals 14 residues. Germline-derived CDR1 and CDR2 are MNHNS and SASEGT. V shed 4 bases and J shed 8 bases, with 14 bases lying between them.

The table lists this clone with a few counts. J is TRBJ1-4 and V is TRBV19, with TRBD1 as a possible D gene (6 bases). Germline V gene sequence: CDR1 LNHDA, CDR2 SQIVND (reference sequence). The ends were cut back, 8 bases at V and 2 bases at J, with 12 bases in the middle. The length of the CDR3 is 14 residues. The DNA for the CDR3 is TGTGCCAGTCACACAGGGATGACTAATGAAAAACTGTTTTTT. Its translation: CASHTGMTNEKLFF.

This clone was observed a handful of times. The chain employs TRBV28 and TRBJ1-1, with D uncertain. V gave up 4 bases and J gave up 1 base, with 10 bases separating them. Per germline, CDR1 MDHEN and CDR2 SYDVKM. This CDR3 contains 14 residues. The CDR3 spells CASSSLGPNTEAFF. The CDR3 DNA reads TGTGCCAGCAGTTCTTTAGGGCCGAACACTGAAGCTTTCTTT. The whole variable domain, remainder taken from reference TRBV28 and TRBJ1-1, is DVKVTQSSRYLVKRTGEKVFLECVQDMDHENMFWYRQDPGLGLRLIYFSYDVKMKEKGDIPEGYSVSREKKERFSLILESASTNQTSMYLCASSSLGPNTEAFFGQGTRLTVV.

The chain carries TRBV5-5 and TRBJ1-3, with TRBD1 as a possible D gene (5 bases). Trimming took 0 bases from V and 0 from J, leaving 13 bases between them. Germline lookup yields CDR1 SGHKS and CDR2 YYEKEE (reference sequence). This CDR3 comprises 17 residues. Here the CDR3 DNA reads TGTGCCAGCAGCTTGGCCGCGGCAGGGAGCTCTGGAAACACCATATATTTT. Translation: CASSLAAAGSSGNTIYF.

The chain combines TRBV18 with TRBJ2-5; the D is unclear. From germline, CDR1 is KGHSH and CDR2 LQKENI. CDR3 length equals 13 residues. Trimming removed 3 bases from V and 5 bases from J, with 10 bases in between. The CDR3 sequence: CASSPSQGETQYF. The CDR3 DNA reads as TGTGCCAGCTCACCGTCACAAGGGGAGACCCAGTACTTC. Looking up the rest from reference TRBV18 and TRBJ2-5 gives the full variable domain: NAGVMQNPRHLVRRRGQEARLRCSPMKGHSHVYWYRQLPEEGLKFMVYLQKENIIDESGMPKERFSAEFPKEGPSILRIQQVVRGDSAAYFCASSPSQGETQYFGPGTRLLVL.

The chain combines TRBV12-2 with TRBJ1-5. TRBV12-2 has pseudogene status. This CDR3 is 14 amino acids long. The CDR3 nucleotides are TGTGCAAGTCTAACAGATGGGGGGGCTCAGCCCCAGCATTTT. Translation: CASLTDGGAQPQHF.

J is TRBJ2-1 and V is TRBV29-1; 8 positions agree with TRBD1. V trimming: 7 bases; J trimming: 4 bases; junction bases outside the gene matches: 9. Germline V gene lookup returns CDR1 SQVTM and CDR2 ANQGSEA. This CDR3 is 14 amino acids long. CDR3 loop: CSASGTGAYNEQFF. CDR3 nucleotides: TGCAGCGCATCCGGGACAGGCGCTTACAATGAGCAGTTCTTC.

The chain is built from TRBV7-9 and TRBJ1-1; no definite D call. V was shortened by 7 bases and J by 5 bases, with 17 bases between the two germline ends. Germline V gene data show CDR1 as SEHNR and CDR2 as FQNEAQ (reference sequence). There are 14 residues in the CDR3. The CDR3 protein is CASTMGLPRTEAFF. The DNA for the CDR3 is TGTGCCAGCACCATGGGCCTCCCCAGGACTGAAGCTTTCTTT.